The TCR beta chain described here comes from a study of regulatory T cells in long-lasting Graves disease. Findings and limits, study-wide: Lower TCR diversity characterized persistent Graves' patients relative to newly diagnosed patients.

V dropped 3 bases and J dropped 6; count of bases not matched to a gene: 14. Germline V gene data show CDR1 as SNHLY and CDR2 as FYNNEI. The CDR3 covers 19 residues. Noted time point: newly diagnosed GD, antithyroid drugs for less than 3 months. Scientists built the TCR library using RNA that was extracted from PBMCs. This clonotype was observed a handful of times. The antigen is undetermined. Building of the TCR beta libraries involved iRepertoire HTBI primers and Arm-PCR of CDR3 regions. TCRdb re-called the multiplex PCR reads with MiXCR, one entry per CDR3 protein. This table has hundreds of thousands of distinct CDR3 sequences, approximately 16% appearing once. This sample was also put to use in a study of T cells in Graves' hyperthyroidism and ophthalmopathy. As reported in that work: Primed by the HTBI set, a first-round RT-PCR was run on the TCR CDR3.

The TCR was taken from a woman aged 35-65 years with Graves disease. The source material was peripheral blood mononuclear cells (PBMCs), sampled at new diagnosis, from a patient treated with antithyroid drugs. V and J are TRBV2 and TRBJ2-2; 12 bases agree with TRBD2. CDR3 nucleotide sequence: TGTGCCAGCAGTGATCAGTGGGGAGCTAGCGGGGGGGCCGCCGGGGAGCTGTTTTTT. This gives the protein CASSDQWGASGGAAGELFF.